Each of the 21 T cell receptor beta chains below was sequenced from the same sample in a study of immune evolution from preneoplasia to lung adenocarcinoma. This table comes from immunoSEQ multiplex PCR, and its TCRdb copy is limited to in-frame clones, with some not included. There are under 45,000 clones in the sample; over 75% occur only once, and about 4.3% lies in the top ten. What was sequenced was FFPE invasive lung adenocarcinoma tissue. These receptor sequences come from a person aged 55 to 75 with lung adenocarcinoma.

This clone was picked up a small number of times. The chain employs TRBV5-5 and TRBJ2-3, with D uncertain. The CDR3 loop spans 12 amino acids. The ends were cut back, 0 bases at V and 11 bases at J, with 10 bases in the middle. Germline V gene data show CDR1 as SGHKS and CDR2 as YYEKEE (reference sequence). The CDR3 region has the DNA TGTGCCAGCAGCTTGGGGGCCAGGATGCAGTATTTT. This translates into CASSLGARMQYF.

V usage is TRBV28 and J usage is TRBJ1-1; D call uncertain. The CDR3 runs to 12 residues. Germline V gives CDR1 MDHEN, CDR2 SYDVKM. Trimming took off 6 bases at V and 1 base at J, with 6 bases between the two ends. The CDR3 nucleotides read TGTGCCAGCAGAATACCGAACACTGAAGCTTTCTTT. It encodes CASRIPNTEAFF. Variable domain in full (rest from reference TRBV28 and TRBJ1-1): DVKVTQSSRYLVKRTGEKVFLECVQDMDHENMFWYRQDPGLGLRLIYFSYDVKMKEKGDIPEGYSVSREKKERFSLILESASTNQTSMYLCASRIPNTEAFFGQGTRLTVV.

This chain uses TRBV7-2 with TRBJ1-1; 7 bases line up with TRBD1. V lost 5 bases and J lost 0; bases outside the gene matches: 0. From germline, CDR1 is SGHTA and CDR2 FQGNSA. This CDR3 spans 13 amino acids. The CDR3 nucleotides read TGTGCCAGCAGCGGGACAGTGAACACTGAAGCTTTCTTT. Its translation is CASSGTVNTEAFF.

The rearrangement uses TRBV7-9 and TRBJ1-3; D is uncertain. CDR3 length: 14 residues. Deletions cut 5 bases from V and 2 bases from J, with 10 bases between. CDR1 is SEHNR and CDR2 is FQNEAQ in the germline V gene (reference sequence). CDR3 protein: CASSLGRAGNTIYF. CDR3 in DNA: TGTGCCAGCAGCCTAGGGAGAGCTGGAAACACCATATATTTT.

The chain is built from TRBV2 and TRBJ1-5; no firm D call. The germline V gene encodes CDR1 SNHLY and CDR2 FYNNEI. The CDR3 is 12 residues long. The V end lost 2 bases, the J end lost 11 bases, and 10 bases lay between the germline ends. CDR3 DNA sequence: TGTGCCAGCAGTGAACTTCGCAGGTCCCAGCATTTT. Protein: CASSELRRSQHF. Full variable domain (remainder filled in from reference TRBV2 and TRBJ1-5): EPEVTQTPSHQVTQMGQEVILRCVPISNHLYFYWYRQILGQKVEFLVSFYNNEISEKSEIFDDQFSVERPDGSNFTLKIRSTKLEDSAMYFCASSELRRSQHFGDGTRLSIL.

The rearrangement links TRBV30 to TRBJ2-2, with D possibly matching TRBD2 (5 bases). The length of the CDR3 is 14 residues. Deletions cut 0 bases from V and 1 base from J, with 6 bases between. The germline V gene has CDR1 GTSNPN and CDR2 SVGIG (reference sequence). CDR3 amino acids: CAWSVTRNTGELFF. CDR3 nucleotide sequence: TGTGCCTGGAGTGTAACTAGGAACACCGGGGAGCTGTTTTTT.

The CDR3 spells CASRKLAGGNLDEQYF. The CDR3 DNA sequence: TGCGCCAGCAGAAAACTAGCGGGAGGGAATCTCGACGAGCAGTACTTC. The J gene is TRBJ2-7, the V gene TRBV10-2, with 13 bases fitting TRBD2. Germline V CDR1 and CDR2: WSHSY, SAAADI. CDR3 length: 16 residues. The trim removed 6 bases at V and 5 bases at J, leaving 10 bases unmatched.

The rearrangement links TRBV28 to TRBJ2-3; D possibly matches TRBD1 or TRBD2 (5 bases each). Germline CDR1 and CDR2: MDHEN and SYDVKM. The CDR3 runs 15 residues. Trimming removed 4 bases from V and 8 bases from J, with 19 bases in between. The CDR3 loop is CASSSDDGKRGTQYF. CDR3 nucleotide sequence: TGTGCCAGCAGTTCAGACGACGGGAAAAGGGGTACGCAGTATTTT.

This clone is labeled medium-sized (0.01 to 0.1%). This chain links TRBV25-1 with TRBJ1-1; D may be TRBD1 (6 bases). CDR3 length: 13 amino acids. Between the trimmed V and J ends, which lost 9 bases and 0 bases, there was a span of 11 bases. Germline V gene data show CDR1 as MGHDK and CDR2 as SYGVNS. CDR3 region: CASQRQVNTEAFF. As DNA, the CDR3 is TGTGCCAGTCAACGACAGGTGAACACTGAAGCTTTCTTT.

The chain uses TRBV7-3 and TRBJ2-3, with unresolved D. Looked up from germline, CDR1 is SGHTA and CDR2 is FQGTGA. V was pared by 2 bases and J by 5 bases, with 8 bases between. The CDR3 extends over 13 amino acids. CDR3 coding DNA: TGTGCCAGCAGCTTACTGTCGGGAGATACGCAGTATTTT. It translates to CASSLLSGDTQYF.

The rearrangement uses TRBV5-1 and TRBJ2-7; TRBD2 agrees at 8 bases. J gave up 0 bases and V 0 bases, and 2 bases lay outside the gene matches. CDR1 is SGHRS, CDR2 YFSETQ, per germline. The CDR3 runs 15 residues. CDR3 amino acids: CASSLVGRASYEQYF. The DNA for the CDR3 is TGCGCCAGCAGCTTGGTCGGGAGGGCCTCCTACGAGCAGTACTTC.

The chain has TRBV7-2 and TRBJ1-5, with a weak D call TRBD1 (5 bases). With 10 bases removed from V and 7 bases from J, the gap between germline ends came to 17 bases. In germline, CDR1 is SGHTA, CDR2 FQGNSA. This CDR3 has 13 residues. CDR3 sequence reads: CATQEGPGQPQHF. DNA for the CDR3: TGTGCCACCCAGGAGGGACCGGGGCAGCCCCAGCATTTT.

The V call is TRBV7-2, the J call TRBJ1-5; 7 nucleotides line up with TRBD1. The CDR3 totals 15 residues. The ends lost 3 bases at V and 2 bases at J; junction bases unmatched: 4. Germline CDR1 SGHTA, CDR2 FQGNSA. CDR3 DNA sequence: TGTGCCAGCAGCTTTAGGGACAGAGGCAATCAGCCCCAGCATTTT. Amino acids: CASSFRDRGNQPQHF.

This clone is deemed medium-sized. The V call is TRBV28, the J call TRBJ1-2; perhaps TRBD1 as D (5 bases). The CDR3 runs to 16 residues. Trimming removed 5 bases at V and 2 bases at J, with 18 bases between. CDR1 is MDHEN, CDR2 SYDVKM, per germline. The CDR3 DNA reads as TGTGCCAGCAGTCCCCGACGCAGGGAGGGAAACTATGGCTACACCTTC. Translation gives CASSPRRREGNYGYTF.

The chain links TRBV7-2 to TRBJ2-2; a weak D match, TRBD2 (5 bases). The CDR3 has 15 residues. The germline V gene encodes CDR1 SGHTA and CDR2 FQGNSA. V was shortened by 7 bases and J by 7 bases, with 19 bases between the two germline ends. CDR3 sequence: CASILDRGRVGELFF. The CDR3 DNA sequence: TGTGCCAGCATACTAGATCGGGGTAGAGTCGGGGAGCTGTTTTTT.

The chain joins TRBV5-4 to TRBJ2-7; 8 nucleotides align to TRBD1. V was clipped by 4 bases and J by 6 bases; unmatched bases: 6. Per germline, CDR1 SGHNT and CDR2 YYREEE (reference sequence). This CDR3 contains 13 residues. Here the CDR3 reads CASSGSRGREQYF. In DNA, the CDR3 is TGTGCCAGCAGCGGGTCCAGGGGGCGCGAGCAGTACTTC.

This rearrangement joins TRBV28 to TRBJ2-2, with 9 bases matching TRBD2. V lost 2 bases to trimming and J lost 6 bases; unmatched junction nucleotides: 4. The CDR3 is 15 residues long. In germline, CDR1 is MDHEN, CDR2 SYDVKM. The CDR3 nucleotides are TGTGCCAGCAGTTTAGCGGGAGGGCACGCCGGGGAGCTGTTTTTT. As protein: CASSLAGGHAGELFF.

CDR3 sequence (DNA): TGTGCCAGCAGTCCCCAGTTAACAGGGTACAATGAGCAGTTCTTC. It specifies CASSPQLTGYNEQFF. J is TRBJ2-1 and V is TRBV2; tentatively, D is TRBD1 (6 bases). V was pared by 5 bases and J by 4 bases, with 15 bases between. Germline V gene data show CDR1 as SNHLY and CDR2 as FYNNEI. The CDR3 consists of 15 residues.

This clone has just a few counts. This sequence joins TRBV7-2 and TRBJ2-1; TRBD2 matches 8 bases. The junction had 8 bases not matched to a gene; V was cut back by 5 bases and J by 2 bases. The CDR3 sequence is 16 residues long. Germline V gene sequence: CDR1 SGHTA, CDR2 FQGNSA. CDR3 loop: CASSRDLAGTYNEQFF. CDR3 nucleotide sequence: TGTGCCAGCAGCCGAGATTTAGCGGGGACCTACAATGAGCAGTTCTTC. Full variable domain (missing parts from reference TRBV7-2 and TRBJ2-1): GAGVSQSPSNKVTEKGKDVELRCDPISGHTALYWYRQSLGQGLEFLIYFQGNSAPDKSGLPSDRFSAERTGGSVSTLTIQRTQQEDSAVYLCASSRDLAGTYNEQFFGPGTRLTVL.

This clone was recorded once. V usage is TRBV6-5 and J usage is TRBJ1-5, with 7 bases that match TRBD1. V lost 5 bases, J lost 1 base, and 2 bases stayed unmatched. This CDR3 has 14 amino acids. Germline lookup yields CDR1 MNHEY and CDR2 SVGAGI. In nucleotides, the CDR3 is TGTGCCAGCAGTCCACAGGGGAGCAATCAGCCCCAGCATTTT. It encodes CASSPQGSNQPQHF.

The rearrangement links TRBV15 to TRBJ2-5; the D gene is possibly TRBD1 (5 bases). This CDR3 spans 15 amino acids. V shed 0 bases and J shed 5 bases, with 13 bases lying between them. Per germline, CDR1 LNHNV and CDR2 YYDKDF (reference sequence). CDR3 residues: CATSRDPGAQETQYF. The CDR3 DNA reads TGTGCCACCAGCAGAGATCCTGGGGCGCAGGAGACCCAGTACTTC.